The 25 T cell receptor beta chains below all came from one sample that was sequenced in a study of tumor and adjacent non-tumor tissue in lung cancer. This sample's RNA came from whole unsorted tissue. TCRbeta libraries were built with three rounds of nested PCR, modified from ARM-PCR. TCRdb re-called the multiplex PCR reads through MiXCR, storing one row per CDR3 protein. The data hold roughly 220,000 distinct CDR3 sequences, with 71% observed a single time. The material sequenced was lung tumor tissue. The receptors derive from a man aged 60 to 69 with non-small cell lung cancer.

The V call is TRBV29-1, the J call TRBJ1-1; TRBD1 matches 7 bases. CDR3 size: 13 residues. V lost 8 bases and J lost 5; bases outside the gene matches: 11. Germline V gives CDR1 SQVTM, CDR2 ANQGSEA. The CDR3 DNA sequence: TGCAGCATGGGGCGGCAGGGGGGGACTGAAGCTTTCTTT. Translation gives CSMGRQGGTEAFF.

Comment on this clonotype: One junction end disagrees with the germline gene, perhaps due to a read error. The genes are TRBV11-2 and TRBJ1-1; D is undetermined. The germline V gene encodes CDR1 SGHAT and CDR2 FQNNGV. CDR3 length equals 13 residues. Written as DNA, the CDR3 is TGTGCCAGCAGCTTAGATTTGGGCACTGAAGTCATCTTT. The encoded protein is CASSLDLGTEVIF.

About this clonotype: An end of the junction differs from the germline gene, which may be a read error. CDR3 protein: CASSETGGSNQSQHF. CDR3 coding DNA: TGTGCCAGCAGTGAGACAGGGGGTAGCAATCAGTCCCAGCATTTC. The gene calls are TRBV6-1 and TRBJ1-5, with 9 bases matching TRBD1. The CDR3 is made up of 15 amino acids. Germline CDR1 is MNHNS and CDR2 is SASEGT.

For this clonotype: The missing conserved phenylalanine or tryptophan at the end of this CDR3 makes a read error likely. The chain employs TRBV7-9 and TRBJ1-1; D perhaps matches TRBD1 (6 bases). Germline V CDR1 and CDR2: SEHNR, FQNEAQ (reference sequence). This CDR3 comprises 16 residues. As DNA, the CDR3 is TGTGTCATCACCCCCAATGGGGGGCTGAGGAACACTGAAGCTTTCCTT. As protein: CVITPNGGLRNTEAFL.

A note on this clonotype: Mismatch with germline at one junction end may stem from a read error. CDR3 in amino acids: CASSILMGVNEKLFF. CDR3 DNA sequence: TGTGCCAGCAGTATCCTTATGGGGGTTAATGAAAAACTGTTTTTC. V is TRBV12-3 or TRBV12-4 and J is TRBJ1-4, with D perhaps matching TRBD1 (5 bases). This CDR3 is 15 amino acids long.

A single count supports this clonotype. An end of the junction differs from the germline gene, which may be a read error. The chain recombines TRBV11-3 with TRBJ2-7; D ambiguous. Germline-derived CDR1 and CDR2 are SGHNT and YENEEA. The CDR3 extends over 12 amino acids. As DNA, the CDR3 is TGTGCTAGCAGCTTCGCCGAGTACGAGCAGTACTTC. Its protein is CASSFAEYEQYF. Complete variable domain (other parts from reference TRBV11-3 and TRBJ2-7): EAGVVQSPRYKIIEKKQPVAFWCNPISGHNTLYWYLQNLGQGPELLIRYENEEAVDDSQLPKDRFSAERLKGVDSTLKIQPAELGDSAVYLCASSFAEYEQYFGPGTRLTVT.

Remarks on this clonotype: One end of the junction varies from germline; a read error may be responsible. V gene TRBV12-3 or TRBV12-4 combines with J gene TRBJ2-1; D is possibly TRBD2 (7 bases). CDR3 length: 17 residues. This chain's CDR3 is CTSSFLRGPIGGHEQFF. Here the CDR3 DNA reads TGTACCAGCAGTTTTCTGCGGGGGCCTATAGGTGGCCATGAGCAGTTCTTC.

This clonotype was seen a few times. A much larger clone differs by one base, so this may be a read error. The chain joins TRBV6-2 or TRBV6-3 to TRBJ1-2, with TRBD1 matching 7 bases. V gave up 6 bases and J gave up 10 bases; unmatched junction bases: 11. CDR1 is MNHEY, CDR2 SVGEGT, per germline. The length of the CDR3 is 13 residues. The CDR3 protein is CASRYTGVGDYTF. CDR3 sequence (DNA): TGTGCCAGCAGATATACAGGGGTTGGCGACTACACCTTC.

This clonotype was found many times. The chain links TRBV4-1 to TRBJ2-3; no definite D call. This CDR3 comprises 14 residues. V was clipped by 0 bases and J by 3 bases, with 7 bases between them. Per the germline V gene, CDR1 is MGHRA and CDR2 is YSYEKL. The CDR3 DNA reads as TGCGCCAGCAGCCAAGAGGAGAATACAGATACGCAGTATTTT. Its protein is CASSQEENTDTQYF.

Comments on this clonotype: One end of the junction is discordant with germline, which a read error may explain. J is TRBJ1-5 and V is TRBV29-1, with D unresolved. CDR3 length equals 13 residues. The germline CDR1 and CDR2 sequences are SQVTM and ANQGSEA. In nucleotides, the CDR3 is TGCAGCCTTGGGTTTTACGGCAATCGGCCCCAGCATTTT. It encodes CSLGFYGNRPQHF.

As to this clonotype: This may stem from a read error, because a much larger clone lies one nucleotide away. V gene TRBV20-1 combines with J gene TRBJ2-7, with D possibly being TRBD2 (5 bases). V lost 7 bases and J 4 bases, leaving 8 bases between the germline ends. The V gene's germline CDR1 is DFQATT and CDR2 SNEGSKA (reference sequence). CDR3 length equals 10 residues. The CDR3 protein is CSGSAYEQYF. CDR3 coding DNA: TGCAGTGGTAGCGCGTACGAGCAGTACTTC.

This clonotype was counted between two and nine times. The chain carries TRBV6-2 or TRBV6-3 and TRBJ2-7; the D gene could be TRBD1 or TRBD2 (5 bases each). CDR1 MNHEY and CDR2 SVGEGT come from the germline V gene. Trimming took off 0 bases at V and 5 bases at J, with 29 bases between the two ends. This CDR3 contains 20 residues. CDR3 nucleotide sequence: TGTGCCAGCAGTTACTCGGTTGGCGTCGGGATAACGTCGGCCAGGGACGAGCAGTACTTC. Its translation is CASSYSVGVGITSARDEQYF.

The J gene is TRBJ2-2, the V gene TRBV12-3 or TRBV12-4, with D hard to call. CDR3 length equals 14 residues. The V end lost 11 bases, the J end lost 2 bases, and 15 bases lay between the germline ends. CDR3 bases: TGTGCCGGCCGTCCCGGAGTCAACACCGGGGAGCTGTTTTTT. Protein sequence: CAGRPGVNTGELFF.

Notes on this clonotype: A read error may produce the germline difference seen at one junction end. The gene calls are TRBV28 and TRBJ2-7; no clear D gene. This CDR3 is built from 12 residues. Germline V CDR1 and CDR2: MDHEN, SYDVKM. The CDR3 region is CASSLPEYKQYF. The CDR3 nucleotides read TGTGCCAGTAGTTTACCGGAGTACAAGCAGTACTTC.

This clonotype has only one observation. A read error is possible here, since a much larger clone lies one base away. The rearrangement joins TRBV6-5 to TRBJ2-3, with D possibly matching TRBD1 (5 bases). This CDR3 spans 14 amino acids. Germline V gene lookup returns CDR1 MNHEY and CDR2 SVGAGI. The CDR3 bases are TGTGCCGGCAGTTACAGGACCTACACAGATACGCAGTATTTT. It encodes CAGSYRTYTDTQYF.

As regards this clonotype: A much bigger clone sits one base away, suggesting this may be a read error. V usage is TRBV29-1 and J usage is TRBJ1-2; TRBD1 matches 8 bases. Germline V gives CDR1 SQVTM, CDR2 ANQGSEA. The CDR3 totals 13 residues. This chain's CDR3 is CSVGQGFYYGYTF. For the CDR3, the DNA is TGCAGCGTTGGACAGGGGTTCTACTACGGCTACACCTTC.

Concerning this clonotype itself: The CDR3 carries no conserved terminal phenylalanine or tryptophan, so it likely arises from a read error. The DNA is left out, because the CDR3 cannot be placed on it with certainty; the CDR3 is given as TCRdb lists it. CDR3 residues: CSARVGQGGDNEKFL. The chain recombines TRBV20-1 with TRBJ2-1; the table's D call TRBD1 went unverified against the DNA. The CDR3 length is 15 residues, termini included. Looked up from germline, CDR1 is DFQATT and CDR2 is SNEGSKA (reference sequence).

This clonotype was seen just once. This may arise from a read error, as a much more abundant clone is one base away. Likely a read error: the CDR3 ends without its conserved phenylalanine or tryptophan. The chain combines TRBV11-3 with TRBJ2-5, with D perhaps given as TRBD1 or TRBD2 (5 bases each). The CDR3 length is 15 residues. Germline loops: CDR1 SGHNT, CDR2 YENEEA. CDR3 region: CASILEYAGRETQYL. CDR3 nucleotides: TGTGCCAGCATCTTAGAATATGCAGGGAGAGAGACCCAGTACCTC.

Note on this clonotype: One end of the junction is discordant with germline, which a read error may explain. The gene calls are TRBV11-3 and TRBJ2-1; the D gene is possibly TRBD1 (6 bases). The CDR3 loop spans 14 amino acids. Germline V gene data show CDR1 as SGHNT and CDR2 as YENEEA. The CDR3 sequence is CASSSQGWGNVQFF. The CDR3 nucleotides read TGTGCCAGCAGCTCACAGGGATGGGGCAATGTGCAGTTCTTC.

This rearrangement joins TRBV20-1 to TRBJ2-7; tentatively, D is TRBD1 or TRBD2 (5 bases each). This CDR3 is 13 amino acids long. Trimming cost V 6 bases and J 1 base, with 13 bases left between them. Germline loops: CDR1 DFQATT, CDR2 SNEGSKA (reference sequence). CDR3: CSAYRGGSYEQYF. The CDR3 nucleotides are TGCAGTGCGTACCGGGGCGGGTCCTACGAGCAGTACTTC.

This chain joins TRBV12-5 and TRBJ1-1; 8 bases line up with TRBD1. Germline CDR1 is LGHNT and CDR2 is FRNRAP. The CDR3 is 13 residues long. V dropped 10 bases and J dropped 9; count of bases not matched to a gene: 13. CDR3 in DNA: TGTGCTATGGTACAGGGGGATTTGGGTAAAGCTTTCTTT. Its translation is CAMVQGDLGKAFF.

The rearrangement links TRBV20-1 to TRBJ2-5; D is unclear. Trimming left V 0 bases short and J 3 bases short, with 14 bases between. From germline, CDR1 is DFQATT and CDR2 SNEGSKA (reference sequence). This CDR3 contains 15 residues. The CDR3 coding sequence is TGCAGTGCTAGAGATGGCCTCCCCCCTGAAGAGACCCAGTACTTC. The encoded protein is CSARDGLPPEETQYF.

This chain connects TRBV6-6 to TRBJ2-1; tentative D call: TRBD2 (5 bases). Germline V gives CDR1 MNHNY, CDR2 SVGAGI (reference sequence). This CDR3 region has 15 residues. V lost 5 bases and J lost 7, with 18 bases in between. The CDR3: CASSPKGSIMNEQFF. In DNA, the CDR3 is TGTGCCAGCAGTCCGAAAGGGAGTATAATGAATGAGCAGTTCTTC.

The J gene is TRBJ1-1, the V gene TRBV20-1; 11 nucleotides match TRBD1. Germline V gene data show CDR1 as DFQATT and CDR2 as SNEGSKA (reference sequence). With V trimmed by 6 bases and J by 0 bases, 12 bases remained unmatched. The CDR3 covers 17 residues. CDR3 sequence reads: CSALRDRGFLMNTEAFF. CDR3 coding DNA: TGCAGTGCCCTCCGGGACAGGGGGTTCCTTATGAACACTGAAGCTTTCTTT.

The chain couples TRBV20-1 to TRBJ2-3, with D unresolved. The CDR3 length is 12 residues. The V end lost 4 bases, the J end lost 5 bases, and 10 bases lay between the germline ends. Germline V CDR1 and CDR2: DFQATT, SNEGSKA (reference sequence). This CDR3 is CSANANQDTQYF. DNA for the CDR3: TGCAGTGCTAATGCGAACCAAGATACGCAGTATTTT.